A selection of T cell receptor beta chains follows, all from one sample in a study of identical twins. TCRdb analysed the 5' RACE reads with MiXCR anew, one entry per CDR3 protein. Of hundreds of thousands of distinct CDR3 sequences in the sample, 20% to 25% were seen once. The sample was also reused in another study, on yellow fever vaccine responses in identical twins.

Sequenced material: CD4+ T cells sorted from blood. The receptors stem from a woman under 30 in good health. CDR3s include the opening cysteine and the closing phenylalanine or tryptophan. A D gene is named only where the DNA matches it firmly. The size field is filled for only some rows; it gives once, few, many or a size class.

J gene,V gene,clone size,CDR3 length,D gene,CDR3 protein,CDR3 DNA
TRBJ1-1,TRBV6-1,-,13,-,CASTLPGRSLTFF,TGTGCCAGCACCTTACCAGGGCGGTCTTTAACTTTCTTT
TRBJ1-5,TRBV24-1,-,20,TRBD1,CATSDSRDRVPGRGNQPQHF,TGTGCCACCAGTGATTCCCGGGACAGGGTCCCCGGTAGGGGCAATCAGCCCCAGCATTTT
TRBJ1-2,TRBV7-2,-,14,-,CASSLIVGPAGYTF,TGTGCCAGCAGCTTAATCGTCGGCCCCGCTGGCTACACCTTC
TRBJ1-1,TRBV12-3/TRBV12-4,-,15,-,CASLRRVDMNTEAFF,TGTGCCAGCCTCCGACGGGTGGACATGAACACTGAAGCTTTCTTT
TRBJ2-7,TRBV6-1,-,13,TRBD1,CASRSPRTGEQYF,TGTGCCAGCAGATCCCCCCGGACAGGCGAGCAGTACTTC
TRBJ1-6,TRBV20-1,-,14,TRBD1,CSARWDRANSPLHF,TGCAGTGCTAGATGGGACAGGGCTAATTCACCCCTCCACTTT
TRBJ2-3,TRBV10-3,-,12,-,CAISGGTDTQYF,TGTGCCATCAGTGGGGGGACAGATACGCAGTATTTT
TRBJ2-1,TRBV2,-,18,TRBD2,CTRRTGTSGGGSYNEQFF,TGTACCCGCCGAACCGGGACTAGCGGGGGGGGGTCCTACAATGAGCAGTTCTTC
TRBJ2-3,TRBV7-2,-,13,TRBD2,CASSKRGPDTQYF,TGTGCCAGCAGCAAGCGGGGTCCAGATACGCAGTATTTT
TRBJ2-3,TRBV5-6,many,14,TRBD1,CASSGGTGDDTQYF,TGTGCCAGCAGCGGAGGGACAGGGGATGATACGCAGTATTTT
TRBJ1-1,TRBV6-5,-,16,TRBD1,CASSYSRGQLNTEAFF,TGTGCCAGCAGTTACTCTAGGGGACAGTTGAACACTGAAGCTTTCTTT
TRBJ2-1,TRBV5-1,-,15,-,CASSPGQNSYNEQFF,TGCGCCAGCAGCCCCGGACAAAACTCCTACAATGAGCAGTTCTTC
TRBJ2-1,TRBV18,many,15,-,CASSPGTDQSNEQFF,TGTGCCAGCTCACCAGGGACGGACCAGTCAAATGAGCAGTTCTTC
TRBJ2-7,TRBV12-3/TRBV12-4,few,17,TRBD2,CASSPPRLAGASYEQYF,TGTGCCAGCAGCCCCCCCAGACTGGCGGGAGCCTCCTACGAGCAGTACTTC
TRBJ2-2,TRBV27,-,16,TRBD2,CASSRRAGVDTGELFF,TGTGCCAGCAGCCGAAGAGCGGGAGTAGACACCGGGGAGCTGTTTTTT
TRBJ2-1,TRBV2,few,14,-,CATERDRAYNEQFF,TGTGCCACCGAAAGGGACCGAGCCTACAATGAGCAGTTCTTC
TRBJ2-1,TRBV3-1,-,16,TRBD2,CASSQVGLAGGGQQFF,TGTGCCAGCAGCCAAGTCGGCCTAGCGGGAGGTGGCCAGCAGTTCTTC
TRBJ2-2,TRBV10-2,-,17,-,CASRSQLGNSGTGELFF,TGCGCCAGCAGAAGTCAGTTAGGCAACTCGGGCACCGGGGAGCTGTTTTTT
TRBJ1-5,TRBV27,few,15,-,CASSQTSQGWQPQHF,TGTGCCAGCAGTCAAACATCACAGGGTTGGCAGCCCCAGCATTTT
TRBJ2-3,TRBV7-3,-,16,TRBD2,CASSPLPSGSADTQYF,TGTGCCAGCAGCCCCCTCCCTAGCGGGAGCGCAGATACGCAGTATTTT
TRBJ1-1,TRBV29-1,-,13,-,CSVATRQAGRAFF,TGCAGCGTTGCCACCAGACAGGCGGGGCGAGCTTTCTTT
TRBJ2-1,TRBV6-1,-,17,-,CASSKPRGSLSYNEQFF,TGTGCCAGCAGTAAGCCGCGGGGCAGTCTCTCCTACAATGAGCAGTTCTTC
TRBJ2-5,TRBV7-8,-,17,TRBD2,CASSPFSPAGGRETQYF,TGTGCCAGCAGCCCTTTTTCGCCGGCGGGGGGTCGGGAGACCCAGTACTTC
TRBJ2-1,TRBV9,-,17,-,CASSVGPLGSSYNEQFF,TGTGCCAGCAGCGTAGGCCCCCTAGGTAGCTCCTACAATGAGCAGTTCTTC
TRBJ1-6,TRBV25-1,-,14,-,CASRDEGRYSPLHF,TGTGCCAGCAGGGACGAGGGGAGATATTCACCCCTCCACTTT